These 25 T cell receptor beta chains were sequenced from one sample in a study of T cells in Graves' hyperthyroidism and ophthalmopathy. What was amplified from RNA transcripts were TCR beta CDR3 regions. Researchers ran a first-round RT-PCR on the TCR CDR3 using the HTBI primer set. One entry per CDR3 protein results from TCRdb running MiXCR on the multiplex PCR reads. The table records approximately 700,000 distinct CDR3 sequences, roughly 17% of them present only once. Sequencing used blood. The receptors were gathered from a man younger than 30 with Graves' hyperthyroidism.

CDR3 amino acids: CASTPGHLTGEQYF. CDR3 coding DNA: TGTGCCAGTACCCCGGGACATTTAACCGGCGAGCAGTACTTC. The chain employs TRBV19 and TRBJ2-7, with a possible D match to TRBD1 (6 bases). Between the trimmed V and J ends, which lost 7 bases and 6 bases, there was a span of 19 bases. In germline, CDR1 is LNHDA, CDR2 SQIVND (reference sequence). The CDR3 length is 14 residues.

This clonotype was observed many times. The V and J genes are TRBV12-3 or TRBV12-4 and TRBJ2-1; a possible D gene is TRBD1 (6 bases). The CDR3 contains 15 residues. Trimming shortened V by 1 base and J by 5 bases, and 12 bases separated the two germline ends. CDR3 DNA: TGTGCCAGCAGTTTAGAACAGGGCCTTCACAATGAGCAGTTCTTC. Protein: CASSLEQGLHNEQFF.

This clonotype came up many times. The chain uses TRBV7-3 and TRBJ2-1, with TRBD2 as a possible D gene (6 bases). The germline V gene encodes CDR1 SGHTA and CDR2 FQGTGA. V was trimmed by 3 bases and J by 2 bases, leaving 11 bases between them. The length of the CDR3 is 15 residues. In DNA form, the CDR3 reads TGTGCCAGCAGCTTTGCGCGGGGAGCCTACAATGAGCAGTTCTTC. Translation gives CASSFARGAYNEQFF.

This clonotype was seen repeatedly, ten times or more. This chain uses TRBV2 with TRBJ2-7; D ambiguous. The CDR3 is made up of 14 amino acids. The V gene's germline CDR1 is SNHLY and CDR2 FYNNEI. V dropped 6 bases and J dropped 2 bases, with 14 bases sitting between them. CDR3 coding DNA: TGTGCCAGCAGCGTGGAAACCTTTACCTACGAGCAGTACTTC. It yields the protein CASSVETFTYEQYF.

The chain carries TRBV6-2 or TRBV6-3 and TRBJ2-3; possibly TRBD1 or TRBD2 for D (5 bases each). This CDR3 is 15 amino acids long. Germline CDR1 reads MNHEY; CDR2 reads SVGEGT. Trimming took off 2 bases at V and 4 bases at J, with 13 bases between the two ends. This chain's CDR3 is CASSYNGRGPDTQYF. CDR3 in DNA: TGTGCCAGCAGTTACAACGGACGGGGCCCAGATACGCAGTATTTT.

The V gene is TRBV28, the J gene TRBJ2-1, with D possibly TRBD1 on 8 matching bases. The CDR3 sequence is 14 residues long. V was trimmed by 10 bases and J by 4 bases, leaving 17 bases between them. Looked up from germline, CDR1 is MDHEN and CDR2 is SYDVKM. CDR3 nucleotides: TGTGCCATCCAGGGGGGGGACAGGTACAATGAGCAGTTCTTC. This gives the protein CAIQGGDRYNEQFF.

This clonotype was seen more than once but under ten times. This may be a read error: a much more frequent sequence differs by one nucleotide. Here the CDR3 omits its conserved ending phenylalanine or tryptophan, so a read error is the likely source. The V and J genes are TRBV28 and TRBJ2-3; D is undetermined. The V and J ends lost 5 bases and 2 bases respectively, with 11 bases between them. This CDR3 contains 14 residues. Per germline, CDR1 MDHEN and CDR2 SYDVKM. The CDR3 reads CASSTPTNTDTQYS. CDR3 coding DNA: TGTGCCAGCAGTACTCCGACCAACACAGATACGCAGTATTCT.

This clonotype was observed a handful of times. The CDR3 loop is CASTPAGTGVYNEQFF. The CDR3 DNA reads TGTGCCAGCACCCCTGCCGGGACAGGGGTTTACAATGAGCAGTTCTTC. The rearrangement joins TRBV12-3 or TRBV12-4 to TRBJ2-1; 10 bases align to TRBD1. Trimming removed 7 bases from V and 4 bases from J; junction bases left unmatched: 10. This CDR3 has 16 amino acids.

This clonotype occurred a few times. The V gene is TRBV28, the J gene TRBJ2-1, with 9 positions matching TRBD1. CDR1 MDHEN and CDR2 SYDVKM come from the germline V gene. V shed 6 bases and J 7 bases; nucleotides not matched to a gene: 7. This CDR3 spans 14 amino acids. Written as DNA, the CDR3 is TGTGCCAGCAGCTGGGACAGGGCTCGTAATGAGCAGTTCTTC. Its protein is CASSWDRARNEQFF.

This clonotype was observed a handful of times. CDR3 region: CASSYVGTGGYYGYTF. Written as DNA, the CDR3 is TGTGCCAGCAGTTACGTAGGGACAGGGGGCTACTATGGCTACACCTTC. The rearrangement uses TRBV6-5 and TRBJ1-2, with TRBD1 matching 12 bases. Looked up from germline, CDR1 is MNHEY and CDR2 is SVGAGI. The CDR3 covers 16 residues. J lost 3 bases, V lost 2 bases, and 4 bases had no gene match.

The CDR3 DNA reads TGCAGCGTTTCGATTTTTAGCGGGATAAACACCGGGGAGCTGTTTTTT. Protein sequence: CSVSIFSGINTGELFF. V is TRBV29-1 and J is TRBJ2-2; 8 bases map to TRBD2. V dropped 5 bases and J dropped 2; count of bases not matched to a gene: 10. Germline V gene lookup returns CDR1 SQVTM and CDR2 ANQGSEA. The CDR3 spans 16 residues.

This clonotype has a handful of counts. V gene TRBV5-4 combines with J gene TRBJ2-1; TRBD2 matches at 10 bases. V lost 0 bases and J lost 6; bases outside the gene matches: 3. The CDR3 runs to 15 residues. Germline assignment: CDR1 SGHNT and CDR2 YYREEE (reference sequence). The CDR3 loop reads CASSLGAGGGNEQFF. The CDR3 DNA reads as TGTGCCAGCAGCTTGGGAGCGGGAGGGGGCAATGAGCAGTTCTTC.

The chain carries TRBV29-1 and TRBJ2-3; D is perhaps TRBD1 (6 bases). CDR1 is SQVTM, CDR2 ANQGSEA, per germline. V lost 2 bases and J lost 5, with 17 bases in between. The length of the CDR3 is 15 residues. CDR3 nucleotide sequence: TGCAGCGTTGAACCGGGACACACCGTTTTAGATACGCAGTATTTT. Translation: CSVEPGHTVLDTQYF.

V and J are TRBV2 and TRBJ1-3; 7 nucleotides align to TRBD1. This CDR3 is built from 16 residues. V lost 6 bases and J lost 3; bases outside the gene matches: 11. Per the germline V gene, CDR1 is SNHLY and CDR2 is FYNNEI. The CDR3 here is CASSSTPQGDGNTIYF. The CDR3, as DNA: TGTGCCAGCAGCTCAACCCCGCAGGGGGATGGAAACACCATATATTTT.

This clonotype was recorded a few times. Just one base apart from a much larger clone, this may be a read error. The rearrangement links TRBV2 to TRBJ2-3; weak D call: TRBD1 (5 bases). Trimming took 5 bases from V and 7 from J, leaving 13 bases between them. CDR3 length equals 13 residues. Germline CDR1 SNHLY, CDR2 FYNNEI. The CDR3 sequence is CASSNHQGYTQYF. DNA for the CDR3: TGTGCCAGCAGTAATCATCAGGGCTATACGCAGTATTTT.

In its sample, this clonotype was seen many times. The V call is TRBV20-1, the J call TRBJ2-5; perhaps TRBD2 as D (7 bases). V lost 1 base and J lost 5, with 17 bases in between. Germline CDR1 and CDR2: DFQATT and SNEGSKA (reference sequence). CDR3 length equals 15 residues. CDR3 region: CSARAGAGARETQYF. For the CDR3, the DNA is TGCAGTGCTAGAGCGGGGGCGGGGGCGCGTGAGACCCAGTACTTC.

This clonotype was seen many times. The CDR3 loop reads CASSPGASETQYF. Written as DNA, the CDR3 is TGTGCCAGCTCACCTGGGGCGTCAGAGACCCAGTACTTC. V is TRBV18 and J is TRBJ2-5; D is perhaps TRBD1 (5 bases). Trimming left V 3 bases short and J 4 bases short, with 9 bases between. This CDR3 comprises 13 residues. Germline lookup yields CDR1 KGHSH and CDR2 LQKENI.

The V gene is TRBV2, the J gene TRBJ2-3; D perhaps matches TRBD1 (6 bases). The CDR3 is made up of 16 amino acids. CDR1 and CDR2 from the germline V gene are SNHLY and FYNNEI. Trimming shortened V by 7 bases and J by 2 bases, and 19 bases separated the two germline ends. The CDR3, as DNA: TGTGCCAGCATGGGGGCTTTGACGGATAACACAGATACGCAGTATTTT. Translation gives CASMGALTDNTDTQYF.

This clonotype was observed many times. The V and J genes are TRBV7-2 and TRBJ2-1, with D tentatively TRBD2 (6 bases). V was shortened by 3 bases and J by 2 bases, with 11 bases between the two germline ends. The CDR3 consists of 15 residues. From germline, CDR1 is SGHTA and CDR2 FQGNSA. Here the CDR3 reads CASSLRGPTYNEQFF. Written as DNA, the CDR3 is TGTGCCAGCAGCTTGCGGGGACCCACCTACAATGAGCAGTTCTTC.

Ten or more counts support this clonotype. The J gene is TRBJ2-7, the V gene TRBV20-1; a possible D gene is TRBD2 (6 bases). V was shortened by 0 bases and J by 1 base, with 10 bases between the two germline ends. This CDR3 is built from 14 residues. Germline-derived CDR1 and CDR2 are DFQATT and SNEGSKA (reference sequence). CDR3 in DNA: TGCAGTGCTAGAGAAATGGGAGGTTCCTACGAGCAGTACTTC. Translation gives CSAREMGGSYEQYF.

This clonotype was detected ten times or more. The chain uses TRBV11-2 and TRBJ1-4; no clear D. Trimming shortened V by 5 bases and J by 0 bases, and 10 bases separated the two germline ends. The CDR3 length is 15 residues. Germline V gene sequence: CDR1 SGHAT, CDR2 FQNNGV. The CDR3, as DNA: TGTGCCAGCAGCGTTAGATCCGCAACTAATGAAAAACTGTTTTTT. It translates to CASSVRSATNEKLFF.

This clonotype was counted many times. V and J are TRBV28 and TRBJ2-7, with D perhaps TRBD1 or TRBD2 (5 bases each). The germline V gene encodes CDR1 MDHEN and CDR2 SYDVKM. The CDR3 totals 15 residues. V lost 5 bases and J 6 bases, leaving 20 bases between the germline ends. The CDR3 loop reads CASSLLGTVFPEQYF. The DNA for the CDR3 is TGTGCCAGCAGTCTCCTCGGGACGGTCTTTCCCGAGCAGTACTTC.

V gene TRBV24-1 combines with J gene TRBJ2-3, with D tentatively TRBD1 (5 bases). V shed 5 bases and J shed 0 bases, with 11 bases lying between them. The CDR3 totals 15 residues. Germline assignment: CDR1 KGHDR and CDR2 SFDVKD. Written as DNA, the CDR3 is TGTGCCACCAGTGGAGCGACAGAGAGCACAGATACGCAGTATTTT. Translation gives CATSGATESTDTQYF.

Many counts were recorded for this clonotype. V is TRBV20-1 and J is TRBJ1-2, with D unclear. The length of the CDR3 is 13 residues. V was clipped by 2 bases and J by 2 bases, with 9 bases between them. Germline assignment: CDR1 DFQATT and CDR2 SNEGSKA (reference sequence). CDR3 sequence reads: CSARWTVNYGYTF. The CDR3 nucleotides read TGCAGTGCTAGATGGACTGTGAACTATGGCTACACCTTC.

This clonotype occurred many times. V and J are TRBV2 and TRBJ2-7, with TRBD2 identical over 7 bases. This CDR3 is 14 amino acids long. The V gene end was trimmed by 8 bases and the J gene end by 6 bases; junction bases not matched to a gene: 13. CDR1 is SNHLY and CDR2 is FYNNEI in the germline V gene. The CDR3 loop reads CASGRARGSSEQYF. CDR3 coding DNA: TGTGCCAGCGGGAGGGCGAGGGGATCTAGCGAGCAGTACTTC.